The 11 T cell receptor beta chains reported below all come from one sample, sequenced in a study of shared T cell receptors in the human thymus (dated by TCRdb to the early 2020s). Library method: the immunoSEQ multiplex PCR assay. TCRdb limited this immuneACCESS table to in-frame rearrangements with V and J called. A share of clones is missing; checked studies link under half to unresolved V genes, and the rest is unexplained. The sample yields 640,000 or so clones; about 90% were counted once. Jointly, the top ten make up 0.0094% of the sample. The sample was also reused in another study, on human thymus T cells.

Sequenced material: thymocytes. All receptors come from a boy younger than two with a congenital heart defect. Donor details come from another sample of the same person, matched by shared clones.

The CDR3 region is CASSLAGGPDTQYF. The CDR3 bases are TGTGCCAGCAGTCTAGCGGGGGGGCCAGATACGCAGTATTTT. The chain uses TRBV28 and TRBJ2-3; the match to TRBD2 covers 12 bases. The CDR3 has 14 amino acids. Germline CDR1 MDHEN, CDR2 SYDVKM. J was trimmed by 4 bases and V by 5 bases; bases with no gene match: 1.

The DNA of the CDR3 is TGTGCCAGCGGGGGGAGCACAGATACGCAGTATTTT. Protein product: CASGGSTDTQYF. This chain links TRBV28 with TRBJ2-3, with D maybe TRBD2 (6 bases). With 8 bases removed from V and 0 bases from J, the gap between germline ends came to 6 bases. The CDR3 runs 12 residues. Germline V gene data show CDR1 as MDHEN and CDR2 as SYDVKM.

The chain uses TRBV7-2 and TRBJ2-7; D is unresolved. V lost 3 bases to trimming and J lost 7 bases, with 22 bases between them. The CDR3 is 16 amino acids. Germline lookup yields CDR1 SGHTA and CDR2 FQGNSA. The CDR3 spells CASSFDTHYTYVEQYF. The DNA of the CDR3 is TGTGCCAGCAGCTTTGATACGCACTACACCTACGTAGAGCAGTACTTC.

V and J are TRBV28 and TRBJ2-7, with a tentative D call TRBD2 (5 bases). The V and J ends lost 7 bases and 0 bases respectively, with 25 bases between them. The germline V gene encodes CDR1 MDHEN and CDR2 SYDVKM. The CDR3 runs 18 residues. The DNA for the CDR3 is TGTGCCAGCAATCCCACGCGAGGTGGACTGGCGAGCTCCTACGAGCAGTACTTC. It encodes CASNPTRGGLASSYEQYF.

CDR3: CASSGTGEGQPQHF. For the CDR3, the DNA is TGTGCCAGCAGCGGGACAGGGGAAGGCCAGCCCCAGCATTTT. The chain links TRBV5-6 to TRBJ1-5; 10 bases align to TRBD1. The CDR3 extends over 14 amino acids. Trimming cost V 4 bases and J 7 bases; bases outside gene matches: 5. Germline V gene sequence: CDR1 SGHDT, CDR2 YYEEEE.

V gene TRBV9 combines with J gene TRBJ2-3, with D perhaps matching TRBD2 (7 bases). This CDR3 is 14 amino acids long. The germline CDR1 and CDR2 sequences are SGDLS and YYNGEE. Trimming pared 2 bases from V and 2 bases from J, leaving 9 bases between. In DNA form, the CDR3 reads TGTGCCAGCAGCGTGGCGGGGGCCACAGATACGCAGTATTTT. Translation gives CASSVAGATDTQYF.

In this sample, this clone turned up once. The chain recombines TRBV27 with TRBJ2-1, with 9 bases that match TRBD1. This CDR3 spans 17 amino acids. CDR1 and CDR2 from the germline V gene are MNHEY and SMNVEV (reference sequence). V trimming: 3 bases; J trimming: 7 bases; junction bases outside the gene matches: 13. The CDR3 coding sequence is TGTGCCAGCAGTTTCTTGGACAGGGGCTCTCAAGGGAATGAGCAGTTCTTC. Translation: CASSFLDRGSQGNEQFF.

The rearrangement links TRBV7-9 to TRBJ2-7, with TRBD1 matching over 8 bases. With 4 bases clipped from V and 1 base from J, the junction kept 6 bases outside the gene matches. Per the germline V gene, CDR1 is SEHNR and CDR2 is FQNEAQ (reference sequence). The CDR3 runs 15 residues. CDR3 sequence reads: CASSSSQGASYEQYF. As DNA, the CDR3 is TGTGCCAGCAGCTCAAGCCAGGGGGCGTCCTACGAGCAGTACTTC.

The chain combines TRBV5-8 with TRBJ1-1, with a possible D match to TRBD1 (6 bases). The CDR3 extends over 13 amino acids. With 4 bases removed from V and 5 bases from J, the gap between germline ends came to 12 bases. Germline V CDR1 and CDR2: SGHTS, YDEGEE. The chain's CDR3 is CASSTRGGTEAFF. The DNA for the CDR3 is TGTGCCAGCAGCACCAGAGGGGGTACTGAAGCTTTCTTT.

The chain joins TRBV13 to TRBJ1-1, with 7 bases matching TRBD1. The germline V gene has CDR1 PRHDT and CDR2 FYEKMQ (reference sequence). After removal of 5 bases from V and 5 bases from J, the junction contained 11 bases not matched to a gene. The CDR3 totals 15 residues. The CDR3 loop is CASSNQQGHMTEAFF. CDR3 bases: TGTGCCAGCAGCAACCAACAGGGGCATATGACTGAAGCTTTCTTT.

The rearrangement joins TRBV6-5 to TRBJ2-2; 10 bases match TRBD1. The CDR3 is 14 residues long. Germline trimming cut 5 bases from V and 6 bases from J; bases unmatched to any gene: 3. CDR1 and CDR2 (germline): MNHEY, SVGAGI. The CDR3 sequence is CASSGQGVSGELFF. In nucleotides, the CDR3 is TGTGCCAGCAGTGGACAGGGGGTGTCCGGGGAGCTGTTTTTT.